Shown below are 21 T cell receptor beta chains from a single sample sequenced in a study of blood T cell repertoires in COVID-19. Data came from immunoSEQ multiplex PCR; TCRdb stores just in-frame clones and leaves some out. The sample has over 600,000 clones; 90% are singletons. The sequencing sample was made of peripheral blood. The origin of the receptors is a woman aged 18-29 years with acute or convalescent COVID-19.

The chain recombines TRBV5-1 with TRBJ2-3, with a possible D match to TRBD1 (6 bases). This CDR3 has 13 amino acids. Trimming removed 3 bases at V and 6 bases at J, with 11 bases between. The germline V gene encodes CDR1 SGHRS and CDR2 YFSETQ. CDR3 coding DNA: TGCGCCAGCAGCTCTTCAGGGGTGGATACGCAGTATTTT. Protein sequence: CASSSSGVDTQYF.

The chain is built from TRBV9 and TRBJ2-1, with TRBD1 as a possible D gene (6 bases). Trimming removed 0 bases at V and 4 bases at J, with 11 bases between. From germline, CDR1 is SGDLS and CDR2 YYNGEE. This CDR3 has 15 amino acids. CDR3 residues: CASSVETGRYNEQFF. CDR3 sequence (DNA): TGTGCCAGCAGCGTAGAAACAGGGAGATACAATGAGCAGTTCTTC.

CDR3: CASSQLSGGARHEQFF. DNA for the CDR3: TGTGCCAGCAGCCAATTGAGCGGGGGGGCCCGCCATGAGCAGTTCTTC. The chain employs TRBV14 and TRBJ2-1, with 10 bases that match TRBD2. The CDR3 extends over 16 amino acids. Germline lookup yields CDR1 SGHDN and CDR2 FVKESK. V was pared by 2 bases and J by 8 bases, with 9 bases of the junction left unmatched.

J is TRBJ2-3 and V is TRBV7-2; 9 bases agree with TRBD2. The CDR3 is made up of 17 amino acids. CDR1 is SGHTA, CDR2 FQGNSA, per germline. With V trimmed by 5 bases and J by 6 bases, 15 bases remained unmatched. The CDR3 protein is CASSPTLGLASSDTQYF. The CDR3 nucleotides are TGTGCCAGCAGCCCTACCTTGGGACTAGCAAGTTCCGATACGCAGTATTTT.

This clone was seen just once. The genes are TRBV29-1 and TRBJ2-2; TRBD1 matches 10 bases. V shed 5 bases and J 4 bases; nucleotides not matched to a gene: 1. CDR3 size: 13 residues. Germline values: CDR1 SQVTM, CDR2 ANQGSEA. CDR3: CSVRTGGTGELFF. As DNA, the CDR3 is TGCAGCGTTAGGACAGGGGGCACCGGGGAGCTGTTTTTT.

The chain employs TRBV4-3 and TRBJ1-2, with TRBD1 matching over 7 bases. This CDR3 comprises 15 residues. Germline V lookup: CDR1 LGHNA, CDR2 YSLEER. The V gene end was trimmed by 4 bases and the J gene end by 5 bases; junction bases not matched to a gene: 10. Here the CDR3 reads CASSPQGQRIYGYTF. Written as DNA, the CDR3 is TGCGCCAGCAGCCCTCAGGGACAGCGGATTTATGGCTACACCTTC.

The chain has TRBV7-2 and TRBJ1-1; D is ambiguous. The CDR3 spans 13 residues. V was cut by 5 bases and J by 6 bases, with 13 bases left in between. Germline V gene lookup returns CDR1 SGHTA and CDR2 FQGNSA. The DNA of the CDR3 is TGTGCCAGCAGCCGAAAGTTCGGGGCTGAAGCTTTCTTT. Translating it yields CASSRKFGAEAFF.

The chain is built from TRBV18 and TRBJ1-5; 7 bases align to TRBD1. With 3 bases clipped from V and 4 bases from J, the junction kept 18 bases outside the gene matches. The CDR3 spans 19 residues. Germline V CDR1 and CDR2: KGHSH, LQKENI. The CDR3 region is CASSPYGMSGTEPNQPQHF. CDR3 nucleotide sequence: TGTGCCAGCTCACCTTACGGTATGTCTGGGACAGAGCCTAATCAGCCCCAGCATTTT.

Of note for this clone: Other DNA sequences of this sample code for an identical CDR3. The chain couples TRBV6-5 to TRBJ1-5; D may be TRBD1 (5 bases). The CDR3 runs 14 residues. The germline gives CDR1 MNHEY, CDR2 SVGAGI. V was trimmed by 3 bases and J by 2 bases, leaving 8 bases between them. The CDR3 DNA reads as TGTGCCAGCAGTTATGACAGAGGCAATCAGCCCCAGCATTTT. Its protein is CASSYDRGNQPQHF.

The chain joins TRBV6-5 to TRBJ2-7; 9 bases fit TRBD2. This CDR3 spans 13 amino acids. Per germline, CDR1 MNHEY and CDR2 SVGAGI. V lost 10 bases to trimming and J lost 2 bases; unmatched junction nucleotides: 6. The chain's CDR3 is CATRTSDPYEQYF. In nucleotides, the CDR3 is TGTGCCACAAGGACTAGCGATCCCTACGAGCAGTACTTC.

CDR3 bases: TGTGCCAGCAGCGCCGGGACAGGGGCACAGCCCCAGCATTTT. Translating gives CASSAGTGAQPQHF. This chain uses TRBV11-2 with TRBJ1-5; TRBD1 aligns across 10 bases. The germline gives CDR1 SGHAT, CDR2 FQNNGV. The V and J ends lost 5 bases and 7 bases, in that order; junction bases with no gene match: 5. This CDR3 comprises 14 residues.

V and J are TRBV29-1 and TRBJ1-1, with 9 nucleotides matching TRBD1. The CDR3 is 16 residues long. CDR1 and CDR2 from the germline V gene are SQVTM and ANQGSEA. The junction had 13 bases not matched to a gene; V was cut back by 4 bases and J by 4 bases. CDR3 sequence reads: CSVGTSGTGWFTEAFF. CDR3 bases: TGCAGCGTTGGGACGTCCGGGACAGGGTGGTTCACTGAAGCTTTCTTT.

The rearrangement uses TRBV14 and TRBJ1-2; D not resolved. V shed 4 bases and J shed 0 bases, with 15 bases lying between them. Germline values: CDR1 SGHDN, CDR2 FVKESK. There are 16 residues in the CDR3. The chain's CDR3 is CASSPYEFMANYGYTF. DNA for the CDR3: TGTGCCAGCAGCCCCTACGAGTTCATGGCTAACTATGGCTACACCTTC.

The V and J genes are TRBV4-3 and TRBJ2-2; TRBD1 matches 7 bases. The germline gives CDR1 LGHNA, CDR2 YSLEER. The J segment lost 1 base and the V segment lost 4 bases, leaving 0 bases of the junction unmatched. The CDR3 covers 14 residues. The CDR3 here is CASSRDRNTGELFF. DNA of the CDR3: TGCGCCAGCAGCCGGGACAGGAACACCGGGGAGCTGTTTTTT.

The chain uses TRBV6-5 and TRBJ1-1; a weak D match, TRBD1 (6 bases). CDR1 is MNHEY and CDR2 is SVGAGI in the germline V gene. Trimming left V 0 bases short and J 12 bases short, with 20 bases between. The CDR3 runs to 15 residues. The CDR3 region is CASSYSITGQLGTFF. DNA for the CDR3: TGTGCCAGCAGTTACTCGATTACCGGACAGCTCGGGACTTTCTTT.

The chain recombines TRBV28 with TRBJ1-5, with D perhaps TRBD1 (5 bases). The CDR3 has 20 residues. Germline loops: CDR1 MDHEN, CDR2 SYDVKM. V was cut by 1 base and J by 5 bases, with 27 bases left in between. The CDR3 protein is CASSLSAPAGPITGYQPQHF. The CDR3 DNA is TGTGCCAGCAGTTTATCCGCTCCGGCGGGACCCATCACGGGGTATCAGCCCCAGCATTTT.

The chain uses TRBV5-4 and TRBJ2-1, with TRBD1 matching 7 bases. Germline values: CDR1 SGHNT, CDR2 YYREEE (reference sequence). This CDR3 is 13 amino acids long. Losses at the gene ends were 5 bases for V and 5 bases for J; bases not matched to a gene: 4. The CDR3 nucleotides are TGTGCCAGCAGTGGACAGGCCAACAATGAGCAGTTCTTC. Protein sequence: CASSGQANNEQFF.

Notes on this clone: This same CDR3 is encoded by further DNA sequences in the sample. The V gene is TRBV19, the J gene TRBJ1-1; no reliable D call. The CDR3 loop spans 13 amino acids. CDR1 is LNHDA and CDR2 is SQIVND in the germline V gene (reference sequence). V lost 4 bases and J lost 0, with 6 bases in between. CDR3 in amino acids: CASSTQLNTEAFF. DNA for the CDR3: TGTGCCAGTAGTACCCAGTTGAACACTGAAGCTTTCTTT.

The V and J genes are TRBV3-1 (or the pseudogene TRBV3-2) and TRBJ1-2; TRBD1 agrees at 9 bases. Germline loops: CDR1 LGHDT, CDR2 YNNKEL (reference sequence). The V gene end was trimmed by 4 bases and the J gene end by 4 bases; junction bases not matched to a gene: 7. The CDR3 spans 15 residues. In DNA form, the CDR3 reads TGTGCCAGCAGCCTAAGGGAGGGACAGGGCTATGGCTACACCTTC. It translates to CASSLREGQGYGYTF.

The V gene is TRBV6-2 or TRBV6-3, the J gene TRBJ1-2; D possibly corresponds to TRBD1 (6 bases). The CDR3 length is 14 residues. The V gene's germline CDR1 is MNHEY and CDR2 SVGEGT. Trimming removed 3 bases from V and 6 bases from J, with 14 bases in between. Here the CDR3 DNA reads TGTGCCAGCAGTTATGCAGGGGCTGGGGATGGCTACACCTTC. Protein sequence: CASSYAGAGDGYTF.

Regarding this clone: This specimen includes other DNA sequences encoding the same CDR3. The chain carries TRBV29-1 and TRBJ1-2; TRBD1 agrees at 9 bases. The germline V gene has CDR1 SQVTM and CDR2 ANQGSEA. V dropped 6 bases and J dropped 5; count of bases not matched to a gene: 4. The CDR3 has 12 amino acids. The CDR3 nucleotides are TGCAGCGTCGCTGGGACAGGGTATGGCTACACCTTC. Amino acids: CSVAGTGYGYTF.